This T cell receptor (beta chain) was sequenced during a study of spatial heterogeneity in lung cancer. One entry per CDR3 protein, called by TCRdb with MiXCR from the 5' RACE reads. Among under 150,000 distinct CDR3 sequences listed, 9% to 15% were seen once. V was cut by 5 bases and J by 1 base, with 8 bases left in between. Germline CDR1 is MNHEY and CDR2 is SVGEGT. This CDR3 region has 14 residues. The time point here: blood at routine non-recurrence follow-up after resection. Unsorted whole RNA of tumor, nontumor lung or frozen PBMC was sequenced. This sample comprised PBMCs, obtained at follow-up. The J gene is TRBJ2-2, the V gene TRBV6-2 or TRBV6-3, with D unclear. This TCR derives from a male donor with early-stage non-small cell lung cancer. The CDR3 loop reads CASSPIVNTGELFF. CDR3 sequence (DNA): TGTGCCAGCAGTCCGATAGTGAACACCGGGGAGCTGTTTTTT.